A single sample is the source of the 5 T cell receptor beta chains below, sequenced in a study of cytomegalovirus exposure and HLA in healthy donors. PCR amplification relied on 60 Vbeta primers (plus 13 Jbeta primers). Libraries were prepared by immunoSEQ multiplex PCR; TCRdb keeps only in-frame clonotypes and omits some of them. The sample has around 150,000 clones, just under 80% seen once. Sequencing was performed on PBMCs. The receptors stem from a male donor in good health and CMV-seronegative.

The chain employs TRBV7-2 and TRBJ1-1, with a weak D call TRBD1 (5 bases). Trimming left V 0 bases short and J 5 bases short, with 10 bases between. Germline CDR1 reads SGHTA; CDR2 reads FQGNSA. This CDR3 contains 14 residues. The CDR3 region is CASSLARGSTEAFF. In DNA form, the CDR3 reads TGTGCCAGCAGCTTAGCGCGGGGGTCGACTGAAGCTTTCTTT.

The chain combines TRBV2 with TRBJ2-3, with TRBD2 identical over 12 bases. The CDR3 consists of 16 residues. V trimming: 4 bases; J trimming: 4 bases; junction bases outside the gene matches: 6. Per germline, CDR1 SNHLY and CDR2 FYNNEI. The CDR3 region is CASSAPTSGGADTQYF. CDR3 DNA: TGTGCCAGCAGTGCTCCGACTAGCGGGGGAGCAGATACGCAGTATTTT. The full variable domain, with the rest looked up from reference TRBV2 and TRBJ2-3, is EPEVTQTPSHQVTQMGQEVILRCVPISNHLYFYWYRQILGQKVEFLVSFYNNEISEKSEIFDDQFSVERPDGSNFTLKIRSTKLEDSAMYFCASSAPTSGGADTQYFGPGTRLTVL.

The chain links TRBV6-5 to TRBJ2-5, with TRBD1 matching over 11 bases. V lost 2 bases, J lost 4 bases, and 6 bases stayed unmatched. The germline V gene has CDR1 MNHEY and CDR2 SVGAGI. The CDR3 sequence is 16 residues long. The CDR3 loop is CASSYLRTGGGETQYF. CDR3 nucleotides: TGTGCCAGCAGTTACCTCAGGACAGGGGGCGGAGAGACCCAGTACTTC.

The CDR3 sequence is CASSTYRGQGYTF. The CDR3, as DNA: TGTGCCAGCAGCACCTACAGGGGGCAGGGCTACACCTTC. V and J are TRBV7-9 and TRBJ1-2; TRBD1 aligns across 9 bases. Germline CDR1 and CDR2: SEHNR and FQNEAQ (reference sequence). J gave up 8 bases and V 5 bases, and 6 bases lay outside the gene matches. This CDR3 has 13 amino acids.

The chain couples TRBV7-2 to TRBJ1-4, with 11 bases matching TRBD1. The germline gives CDR1 SGHTA, CDR2 FQGNSA. V shed 1 base and J 8 bases; nucleotides not matched to a gene: 9. This CDR3 region has 17 residues. This CDR3 is CASSLVGRDRGSEKLFF. The CDR3 DNA is TGTGCCAGCAGCTTAGTGGGCCGGGACAGGGGGAGCGAAAAACTGTTTTTT.